These T cell receptor beta chains were read from a single sample in a study of blood T cells in healthy people across ages. Using its own MiXCR run on the 5' RACE reads, TCRdb lists one record per CDR3 protein. This sample has some 1.8 million distinct CDR3 sequences, with about 39% found just once. Input material: blood. These receptors were obtained from a human donor in good health. Both conserved end residues are part of each CDR3. A D gene is named only where the DNA matches it firmly. Size tells how often a clone was seen (once, few, many) or the class of an expanded clone, and some rows leave it out.

clone size: few; V gene: TRBV13; J gene: TRBJ1-2; D gene: NA; CDR3 protein: CASSPRRSGYGYTF; CDR3 DNA: TGTGCCAGCAGCCCCCGACGATCCGGGTATGGCTACACCTTC
clone size: NA; V gene: TRBV12-3/TRBV12-4; J gene: TRBJ2-1; D gene: NA; CDR3 protein: CASSIQVSYEQFF; CDR3 DNA: TGTGCCAGCAGTATACAGGTCTCCTACGAGCAGTTCTTC
clone size: few; V gene: TRBV13; J gene: TRBJ1-2; D gene: NA; CDR3 protein: CASSLGQGGWGYTF; CDR3 DNA: TGTGCCAGCAGCTTAGGTCAGGGCGGATGGGGCTACACCTTC
clone size: NA; V gene: TRBV5-1; J gene: TRBJ1-1; D gene: NA; CDR3 protein: CASSLLSKTEAFF; CDR3 DNA: TGCGCCAGCAGCTTGCTCAGTAAGACTGAAGCTTTCTTT
clone size: NA; V gene: TRBV20-1; J gene: TRBJ1-1; D gene: NA; CDR3 protein: CSARVLRGIEAFF; CDR3 DNA: TGCAGTGCTAGAGTTCTTCGAGGAATTGAAGCTTTCTTT
clone size: NA; V gene: TRBV2; J gene: TRBJ1-2; D gene: NA; CDR3 protein: CASNWWNYGYTF; CDR3 DNA: TGTGCCAGCAATTGGTGGAACTATGGCTACACCTTC
clone size: NA; V gene: TRBV15; J gene: TRBJ1-4; D gene: TRBD1; CDR3 protein: CATSSDRDLEKLFF; CDR3 DNA: TGTGCCACCAGCTCGGACAGGGACTTAGAAAAACTGTTTTTT
clone size: few; V gene: TRBV4-3; J gene: TRBJ1-2; D gene: NA; CDR3 protein: CASSHLEAGANYGYTF; CDR3 DNA: TGCGCCAGCAGCCACCTTGAGGCGGGGGCGAACTATGGCTACACCTTC
clone size: NA; V gene: TRBV7-2; J gene: TRBJ1-3; D gene: NA; CDR3 protein: CASSLLTPTSGNTIYF; CDR3 DNA: TGTGCCAGCAGCCTCCTGACACCCACTTCTGGAAACACCATATATTTT
clone size: few; V gene: TRBV12-3/TRBV12-4; J gene: TRBJ2-1; D gene: NA; CDR3 protein: CASSFVRGFSNEQFF; CDR3 DNA: TGTGCCAGCAGTTTCGTGAGGGGGTTCTCCAATGAGCAGTTCTTC
clone size: few; V gene: TRBV12-5; J gene: TRBJ1-5; D gene: NA; CDR3 protein: CASGLGGSNQPQHF; CDR3 DNA: TGTGCTAGTGGTTTGGGTGGGAGCAATCAGCCCCAGCATTTT
clone size: NA; V gene: TRBV10-3; J gene: TRBJ2-5; D gene: TRBD2; CDR3 protein: CAISEFGTSGDQETQYF; CDR3 DNA: TGTGCCATCAGTGAGTTTGGGACTAGCGGGGACCAAGAGACCCAGTACTTC
clone size: NA; V gene: TRBV2; J gene: TRBJ1-2; D gene: NA; CDR3 protein: CASMGDFYGYTF; CDR3 DNA: TGTGCCAGCATGGGGGATTTCTATGGCTACACCTTC
clone size: NA; V gene: TRBV6-5; J gene: TRBJ2-1; D gene: NA; CDR3 protein: CASRLGQEQFF; CDR3 DNA: TGTGCCAGCAGACTTGGTCAGGAACAGTTCTTC
clone size: NA; V gene: TRBV11-1; J gene: TRBJ2-6; D gene: NA; CDR3 protein: CASSPRASVGDTRFVLTF; CDR3 DNA: TGTGCCAGCAGCCCGCGAGCCTCCGTTGGGGACACCCGCTTTGTCCTGACTTTC
clone size: few; V gene: TRBV4-2; J gene: TRBJ1-3; D gene: NA; CDR3 protein: CASSQESISGNTIYF; CDR3 DNA: TGTGCCAGCAGCCAAGAGTCCATCTCTGGAAACACCATATATTTT
clone size: NA; V gene: TRBV28; J gene: TRBJ2-1; D gene: TRBD2; CDR3 protein: CASRDTSGRIQQFF; CDR3 DNA: TGTGCCAGCAGGGATACTAGCGGTCGGATACAGCAGTTCTTC
clone size: NA; V gene: TRBV4-1; J gene: TRBJ1-4; D gene: NA; CDR3 protein: CASSPQRFGPNEKLFF; CDR3 DNA: TGCGCCAGCAGCCCCCAGAGGTTCGGGCCTAATGAAAAACTGTTTTTT
clone size: NA; V gene: TRBV20-1; J gene: TRBJ2-7; D gene: NA; CDR3 protein: CSARDYRGRNEQYF; CDR3 DNA: TGCAGTGCTAGAGATTACCGGGGTAGGAACGAGCAGTACTTC
clone size: NA; V gene: TRBV10-3; J gene: TRBJ2-3; D gene: NA; CDR3 protein: CAISESTARDTQYF; CDR3 DNA: TGTGCCATCAGTGAGTCGACTGCACGAGATACGCAGTATTTT
clone size: NA; V gene: TRBV20-1; J gene: TRBJ2-1; D gene: TRBD1; CDR3 protein: CSASRRDRGGNEQFF; CDR3 DNA: TGCAGTGCTAGCCGTCGGGACAGGGGGGGCAATGAGCAGTTCTTC
clone size: NA; V gene: TRBV4-2; J gene: TRBJ2-2; D gene: NA; CDR3 protein: CASRPRVKGGNTGELFF; CDR3 DNA: TGTGCCAGCAGACCAAGAGTTAAGGGGGGGAACACCGGGGAGCTGTTTTTT
clone size: few; V gene: TRBV5-6; J gene: TRBJ1-4; D gene: TRBD1; CDR3 protein: CASTFGTGSVSNEKLFF; CDR3 DNA: TGTGCCAGCACCTTTGGGACAGGGTCAGTCTCTAATGAAAAACTGTTTTTT
clone size: once; V gene: TRBV28; J gene: TRBJ1-1; D gene: TRBD1; CDR3 protein: CASSLTRDRGTFF; CDR3 DNA: TGTGCCAGCAGTTTGACCCGGGACAGGGGAACTTTCTTT
clone size: few; V gene: TRBV29-1; J gene: TRBJ2-7; D gene: TRBD2; CDR3 protein: CSVEDDQRGVAYEQYF; CDR3 DNA: TGCAGCGTTGAAGACGACCAGCGGGGGGTTGCCTACGAGCAGTACTTC
clone size: NA; V gene: TRBV7-2; J gene: TRBJ1-1; D gene: TRBD1; CDR3 protein: CASSSPTGGARNTEAFF; CDR3 DNA: TGTGCCAGCAGCTCCCCGACAGGGGGCGCGCGGAACACTGAAGCTTTCTTT
clone size: once; V gene: TRBV3-1; J gene: TRBJ2-1; D gene: NA; CDR3 protein: CASSQGETRPNNEQFF; CDR3 DNA: TGTGCCAGCAGCCAAGGGGAGACTAGACCTAACAATGAGCAGTTCTTC